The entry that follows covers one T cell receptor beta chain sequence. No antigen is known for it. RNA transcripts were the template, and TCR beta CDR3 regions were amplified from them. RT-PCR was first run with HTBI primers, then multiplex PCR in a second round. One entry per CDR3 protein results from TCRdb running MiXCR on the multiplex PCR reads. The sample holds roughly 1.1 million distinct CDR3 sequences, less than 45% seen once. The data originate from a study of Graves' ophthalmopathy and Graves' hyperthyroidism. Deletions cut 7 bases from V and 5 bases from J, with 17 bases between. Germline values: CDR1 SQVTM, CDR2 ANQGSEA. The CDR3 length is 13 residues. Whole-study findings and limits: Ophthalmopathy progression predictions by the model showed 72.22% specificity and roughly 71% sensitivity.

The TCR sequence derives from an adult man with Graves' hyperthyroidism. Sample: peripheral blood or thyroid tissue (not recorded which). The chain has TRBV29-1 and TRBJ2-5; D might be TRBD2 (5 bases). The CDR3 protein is CSGKTRESETQYF. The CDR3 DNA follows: TGCAGCGGAAAAACTAGGGAGTCGGAGACCCAGTACTTC. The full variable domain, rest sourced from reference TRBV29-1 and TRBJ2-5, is SAVISQKPSRDICQRGTSLTIQCQVDSQVTMMFWYRQQPGQSLTLIATANQGSEATYESGFVIDKFPISRPNLTFSTLTVSNMSPEDSSIYLCSGKTRESETQYFGPGTRLLVL.